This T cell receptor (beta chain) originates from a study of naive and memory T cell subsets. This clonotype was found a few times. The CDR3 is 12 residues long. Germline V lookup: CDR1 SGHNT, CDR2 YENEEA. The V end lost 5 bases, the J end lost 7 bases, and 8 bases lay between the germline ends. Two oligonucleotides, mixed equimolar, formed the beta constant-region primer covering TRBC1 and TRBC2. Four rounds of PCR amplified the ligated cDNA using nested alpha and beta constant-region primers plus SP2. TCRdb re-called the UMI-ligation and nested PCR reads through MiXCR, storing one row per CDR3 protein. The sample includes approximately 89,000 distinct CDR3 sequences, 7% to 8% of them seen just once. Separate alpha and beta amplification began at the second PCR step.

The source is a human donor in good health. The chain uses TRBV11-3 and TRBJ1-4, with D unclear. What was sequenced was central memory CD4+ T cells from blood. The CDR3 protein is CASSPGSEKLFF. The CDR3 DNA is TGTGCCAGCAGCCCAGGAAGTGAAAAACTGTTTTTT. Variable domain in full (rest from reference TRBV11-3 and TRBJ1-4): EAGVVQSPRYKIIEKKQPVAFWCNPISGHNTLYWYLQNLGQGPELLIRYENEEAVDDSQLPKDRFSAERLKGVDSTLKIQPAELGDSAVYLCASSPGSEKLFFGSGTQLSVL.